This T cell receptor beta chain was captured in a study of cytomegalovirus exposure and HLA in healthy donors. Study findings and constraints: Later analysis reportedly placed an Asian-associated ancestry cluster below the roughly 680-donor mean in N-insertions.

With respect to this clone: Its antigen is currently unknown.

Primers included in the PCR were 60 Vbeta and 13 Jbeta primers. Assay: immunoSEQ multiplex PCR; the TCRdb copy retains only in-frame clones and omits some. The sample holds about 120,000 clones, over 65% seen once. The sequenced sample was PBMCs. The receptor's source is a woman under 40 in good health and CMV-seropositive.

Here the CDR3 reads CASSQPGSSYNSPLHF. The DNA of the CDR3 is TGTGCCAGCAGCCAACCCGGTAGCTCCTATAATTCACCCCTCCACTTT. V is TRBV5-6 and J is TRBJ1-6, with D uncertain. Germline-derived CDR1 and CDR2 are SGHDT and YYEEEE. This CDR3 has 16 residues. The V end was cut by 4 bases, the J end by 0 bases, with 11 bases between.